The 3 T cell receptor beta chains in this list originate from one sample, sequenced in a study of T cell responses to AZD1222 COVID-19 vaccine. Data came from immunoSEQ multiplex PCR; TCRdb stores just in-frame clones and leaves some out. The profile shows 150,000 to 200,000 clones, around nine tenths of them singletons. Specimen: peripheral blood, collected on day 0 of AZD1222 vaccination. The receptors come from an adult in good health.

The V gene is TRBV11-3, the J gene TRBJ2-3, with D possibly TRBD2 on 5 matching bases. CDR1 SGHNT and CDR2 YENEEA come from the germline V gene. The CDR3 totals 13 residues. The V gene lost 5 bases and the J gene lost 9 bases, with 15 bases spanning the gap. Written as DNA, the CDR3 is TGTGCCAGCAGCCCCCTGGACTCTCGCACGCAGTATTTT. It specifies CASSPLDSRTQYF.

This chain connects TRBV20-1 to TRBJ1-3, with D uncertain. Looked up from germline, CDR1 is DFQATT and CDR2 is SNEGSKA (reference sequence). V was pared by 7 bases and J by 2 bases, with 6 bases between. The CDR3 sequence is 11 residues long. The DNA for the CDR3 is TGCAGTGTCGAAACTGGAAACACCATATATTTT. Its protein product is CSVETGNTIYF.

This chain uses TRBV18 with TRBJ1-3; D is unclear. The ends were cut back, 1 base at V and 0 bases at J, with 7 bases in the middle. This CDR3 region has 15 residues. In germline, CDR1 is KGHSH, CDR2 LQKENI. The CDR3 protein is CASSPQQSSGNTIYF. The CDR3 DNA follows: TGTGCCAGCTCACCACAGCAGAGCTCTGGAAACACCATATATTTT.